The 14 T cell receptor beta chains in this list originate from one sample, sequenced in a study of blood T cell repertoires in COVID-19. Data came from immunoSEQ multiplex PCR; TCRdb stores just in-frame clones and leaves some out. The sample lists 150,000 to 200,000 clones; 78% were seen once. Input material: peripheral blood. All receptors derive from a woman of 80 years or more with acute or convalescent COVID-19.

The rearrangement uses TRBV19 and TRBJ1-2; no clear D gene. V lost 3 bases, J lost 8 bases, and 13 bases lay in between. Germline V gene sequence: CDR1 LNHDA, CDR2 SQIVND (reference sequence). The CDR3 is 13 residues long. DNA for the CDR3: TGTGCCAGTAGTATCCGCCCCGTGGGCGGCTACACCTTC. This gives the protein CASSIRPVGGYTF.

This rearrangement joins TRBV11-3 to TRBJ2-5, with D perhaps TRBD2 (5 bases). V was shortened by 3 bases and J by 5 bases, with 10 bases between the two germline ends. From germline, CDR1 is SGHNT and CDR2 YENEEA. The CDR3 is 13 residues long. This CDR3 reads CASSLSEGETQYF. CDR3 bases: TGTGCCAGCAGCTTGAGTGAGGGTGAGACCCAGTACTTC. Filled out from reference TRBV11-3 and TRBJ2-5, the complete variable domain reads EAGVVQSPRYKIIEKKQPVAFWCNPISGHNTLYWYLQNLGQGPELLIRYENEEAVDDSQLPKDRFSAERLKGVDSTLKIQPAELGDSAVYLCASSLSEGETQYFGPGTRLLVL.

The V gene is TRBV5-5, the J gene TRBJ1-3; TRBD1 might be the D (5 bases). This CDR3 comprises 15 residues. Germline V gene sequence: CDR1 SGHKS, CDR2 YYEKEE (reference sequence). Between the trimmed V and J ends, which lost 1 base and 8 bases, there was a span of 16 bases. DNA of the CDR3: TGTGCCAGCAGCTTGCTTGATCGGGGAGGGGACACCATATATTTT. Protein sequence: CASSLLDRGGDTIYF.

The chain links TRBV5-6 to TRBJ2-7; 14 bases map to TRBD2. This CDR3 region has 17 residues. Per germline, CDR1 SGHDT and CDR2 YYEEEE. The junction had 11 bases not matched to a gene; V was cut back by 2 bases and J by 7 bases. The CDR3 DNA is TGTGCCAGCAGCTTATTCCCCGGGACTAGCGGGAGCGGTGAGCAGTACTTC. Its protein product is CASSLFPGTSGSGEQYF. Full variable domain (rest looked up from reference TRBV5-6 and TRBJ2-7): DAGVTQSPTHLIKTRGQQVTLRCSPKSGHDTVSWYQQALGQGPQFIFQYYEEEERQRGNFPDRFSGHQFPNYSSELNVNALLLGDSALYLCASSLFPGTSGSGEQYFGPGTRLTVT.

The CDR3 DNA follows: TGTGCCAGCAGCCCTAGCGGGGTCACAGATACGCAGTATTTT. Amino acids: CASSPSGVTDTQYF. The chain recombines TRBV6-6 with TRBJ2-3; TRBD2 agrees at 9 bases. The CDR3 has 14 amino acids. In germline, CDR1 is MNHNY, CDR2 SVGAGI (reference sequence). The V gene end was trimmed by 6 bases and the J gene end by 2 bases; junction bases not matched to a gene: 3.

This clone appeared once. The chain uses TRBV19 and TRBJ2-7; D not resolved. Germline V lookup: CDR1 LNHDA, CDR2 SQIVND (reference sequence). There are 11 residues in the CDR3. V lost 4 bases, J lost 3 bases, and 4 bases lay in between. The CDR3 DNA follows: TGTGCCAGTAGTAACGGCTACGAGCAGTACTTC. Translated, it gives CASSNGYEQYF.

V and J are TRBV7-8 and TRBJ1-4; perhaps TRBD1 as D (6 bases). V was shortened by 5 bases and J by 0 bases, with 13 bases between the two germline ends. Germline assignment: CDR1 SGHVS and CDR2 FQNEAQ. CDR3 size: 16 residues. CDR3 region: CASSTYRAATNEKLFF. The CDR3 bases are TGTGCCAGCAGCACCTACAGGGCCGCAACTAATGAAAAACTGTTTTTT.

The V gene is TRBV7-9, the J gene TRBJ2-2; the D gene is possibly TRBD1 (6 bases). This CDR3 region has 15 residues. Germline CDR1 and CDR2: SEHNR and FQNEAQ (reference sequence). Trimming took 5 bases from V and 5 from J, leaving 15 bases between them. Here the CDR3 DNA reads TGTGCCAGCAGCGGGAGCGGTAGGGGGACCGGGGAGCTGTTTTTT. Translating it yields CASSGSGRGTGELFF.

This clone was counted once. The rearrangement joins TRBV3-1 (or the pseudogene TRBV3-2) to TRBJ1-2; D ambiguous. Trimming cost V 6 bases and J 8 bases, with 10 bases left between them. This CDR3 has 11 amino acids. The V gene's germline CDR1 is LGHDT and CDR2 YNNKEL (reference sequence). CDR3 sequence: CASSHERGYTF. The DNA for the CDR3 is TGTGCCAGCAGTCACGAGCGGGGCTACACCTTC.

This clone was observed a single time. This chain joins TRBV27 and TRBJ2-3, with 14 bases lining up with TRBD2. CDR3 length equals 14 residues. Per the germline V gene, CDR1 is MNHEY and CDR2 is SMNVEV (reference sequence). Trimming took 6 bases from V and 4 from J; bases not matched to a gene: 0. The CDR3 bases are TGTGCCAGCAGGGGACTAGCGGGAGCAGATACGCAGTATTTT. Translating it yields CASRGLAGADTQYF.

V gene TRBV7-2 combines with J gene TRBJ2-1; 8 bases map to TRBD2. The CDR3 spans 17 residues. V dropped 1 base and J dropped 0; count of bases not matched to a gene: 5. Per the germline V gene, CDR1 is SGHTA and CDR2 is FQGNSA. CDR3 protein: CASSLGSGASSYNEQFF. Here the CDR3 DNA reads TGTGCCAGCAGCTTAGGTAGCGGGGCCTCCTCCTACAATGAGCAGTTCTTC.

In this sample, this clone turned up a few times. The chain joins TRBV5-1 to TRBJ2-7; 9 bases are shared with TRBD1. Germline CDR1 SGHRS, CDR2 YFSETQ. The CDR3 loop spans 16 amino acids. The V segment lost 4 bases and the J segment 2 bases; nucleotides outside the gene matches: 10. The CDR3 coding sequence is TGCGCCAGCAGCCAAGTACAGGGGGCTTTAGCCTACGAGCAGTACTTC. Its translation: CASSQVQGALAYEQYF.

The V and J genes are TRBV27 and TRBJ1-1, with D unclear. With 2 bases removed from V and 0 bases from J, the gap between germline ends came to 7 bases. The germline V gene has CDR1 MNHEY and CDR2 SMNVEV (reference sequence). This CDR3 contains 14 residues. CDR3 bases: TGTGCCAGCAGTTTACTTAGTGTGAACACTGAAGCTTTCTTT. Residues: CASSLLSVNTEAFF.

The V gene is TRBV2, the J gene TRBJ1-5; possibly TRBD1 for D (5 bases). The germline CDR1 and CDR2 sequences are SNHLY and FYNNEI. V dropped 8 bases and J dropped 4 bases, with 18 bases sitting between them. This CDR3 is 15 amino acids long. CDR3 DNA: TGTGCCAGCCGGCGGGGCCTCAACCAAAATCAGCCCCAGCATTTT. This encodes CASRRGLNQNQPQHF.